The 7 T cell receptor beta chains reported below all come from one sample, sequenced in a study of neurological immune-mediated disorders (dated by TCRdb to about 2019). According to the study, the label for this sample's time point signals: longitudinal time-point 3. Library preparation used 5' RACE. Sequencing used an Illumina HiSeq 2500. Using fastp trimming at Q25 and MiXCR clonotype assembly, TCRdb reanalyzed the public sequencing data and kept in-frame beta chains. Merged by CDR3 protein, the rows form single entries marked with the most common genes and DNA. The sample includes 84,000 or so distinct CDR3 sequences, with 3.5% to 5.5% observed a single time. Approximately 5.7% of the sample is held by the ten biggest clonotypes. The sequenced sample consisted of PBMCs. These receptors originate from a woman in her sixties with multiple sclerosis.

This clonotype was seen at least ten times. The CDR3 spells CASTSGPNQETQYF. DNA for the CDR3: TGCGCCAGCACCTCGGGACCAAACCAAGAGACCCAGTACTTC. This chain links TRBV10-2 with TRBJ2-5; D may be TRBD1 or TRBD2 (5 bases each). The V end was cut by 7 bases, the J end by 0 bases, with 12 bases between. The CDR3 length is 14 residues. Germline CDR1 is WSHSY and CDR2 is SAAADI.

Ten or more counts support this clonotype. The chain carries TRBV10-3 and TRBJ2-3; D gene unclear. Germline lookup yields CDR1 ENHRY and CDR2 SYGVKD. V was cut by 3 bases and J by 0 bases, with 10 bases left in between. The CDR3 has 15 residues. CDR3 DNA: TGTGCCATCAGTGATAGTAGTCAGAGCACAGATACGCAGTATTTT. As protein: CAISDSSQSTDTQYF.

This clonotype was seen ten or more times. The chain joins TRBV20-1 to TRBJ2-1; the D gene could be TRBD1 or TRBD2 (6 bases each). The germline V gene encodes CDR1 DFQATT and CDR2 SNEGSKA (reference sequence). This CDR3 region has 14 residues. V shed 4 bases and J shed 10 bases, with 20 bases lying between them. This chain's CDR3 is CSANPLGGPGEQFF. CDR3 nucleotides: TGCAGTGCTAACCCATTGGGGGGCCCCGGGGAGCAGTTCTTC.

There are many counts of this clonotype. The chain couples TRBV5-1 to TRBJ2-2; tentative D call: TRBD2 (5 bases). V was shortened by 4 bases and J by 5 bases, with 12 bases between the two germline ends. The length of the CDR3 is 14 residues. Per germline, CDR1 SGHRS and CDR2 YFSETQ. The CDR3 region has the DNA TGCGCCAGCAGCCCTGTCGGAGGAACCGGGGAGCTGTTTTTT. This translates into CASSPVGGTGELFF.

This clonotype was counted ten times or more. The chain joins TRBV5-1 to TRBJ2-1, with 11 bases fitting TRBD2. Trimming at V came to 4 bases and at J to 7 bases, leaving 7 bases not matched to a gene. This CDR3 spans 15 amino acids. Germline values: CDR1 SGHRS, CDR2 YFSETQ. In nucleotides, the CDR3 is TGCGCCAGCAGCCTGGGACTAGCGGAGTTTAATGAGCAGTTCTTC. This encodes CASSLGLAEFNEQFF.

This clonotype was picked up many times. The chain is built from TRBV2 and TRBJ2-1, with D perhaps assigned TRBD1 or TRBD2 (5 bases each). Germline V CDR1 and CDR2: SNHLY, FYNNEI. The CDR3 is 15 amino acids. The V end lost 4 bases, the J end lost 7 bases, and 17 bases lay between the germline ends. CDR3: CASSGGSLLRNEQFF. The DNA of the CDR3 is TGTGCCAGCAGTGGGGGGTCCCTCCTACGGAATGAGCAGTTCTTC.

This clonotype was recorded a few times. This clone may be a read error of a much larger clone one base away. The chain carries TRBV5-1 and TRBJ2-5; the D gene is possibly TRBD2 (7 bases). Germline assignment: CDR1 SGHRS and CDR2 YFSETQ. This CDR3 contains 16 residues. DNA of the CDR3: TGCGCCAGCAGCTTGGGAGTAGGGGGGGCCGACGAGAACCAGTACTTC. Its protein is CASSLGVGGADENQYF.